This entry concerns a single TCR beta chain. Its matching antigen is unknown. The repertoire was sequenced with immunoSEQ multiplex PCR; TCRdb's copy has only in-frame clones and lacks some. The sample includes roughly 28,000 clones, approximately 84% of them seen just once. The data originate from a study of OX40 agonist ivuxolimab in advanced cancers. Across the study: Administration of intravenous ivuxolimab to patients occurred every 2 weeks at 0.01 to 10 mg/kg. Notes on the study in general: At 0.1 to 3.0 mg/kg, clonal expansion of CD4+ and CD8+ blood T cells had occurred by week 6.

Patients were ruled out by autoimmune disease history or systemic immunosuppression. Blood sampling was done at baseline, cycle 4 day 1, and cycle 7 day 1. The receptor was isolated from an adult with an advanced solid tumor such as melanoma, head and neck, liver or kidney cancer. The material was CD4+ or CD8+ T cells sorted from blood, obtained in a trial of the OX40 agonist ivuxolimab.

The CDR3: CASSPWSGEQFF. CDR3 nucleotide sequence: TGCGCCAGCAGCCCGTGGTCGGGAGAGCAGTTCTTC. The V call is TRBV4-3, the J call TRBJ2-1; weak D call: TRBD2 (5 bases). The germline CDR1 and CDR2 sequences are LGHNA and YSLEER. The V and J ends lost 4 bases and 10 bases respectively, with 11 bases between them. This CDR3 has 12 amino acids.